The 29 T cell receptor beta chains given below trace back to one sample, sequenced in a study of cytotoxic CD8 clonotypes in ibrutinib-treated CLL. Assay used: immunoSEQ multiplex PCR; TCRdb lists only in-frame clones, some missing. The table records 100,000 or so clones, about 58% of them present only once. The sample was PBMCs, taken after 24 months of ibrutinib treatment. These TCRs come from a human donor with chronic lymphocytic leukemia.

The chain carries TRBV30 and TRBJ1-1; D unclear. Germline values: CDR1 GTSNPN, CDR2 SVGIG (reference sequence). Trimming shortened V by 3 bases and J by 1 base, and 12 bases separated the two germline ends. The length of the CDR3 is 14 residues. CDR3 in amino acids: CAWSRGRSNTEAFF. Written as DNA, the CDR3 is TGTGCCTGGAGCCGAGGACGGTCGAACACTGAAGCTTTCTTT.

This clone was seen a handful of times. The rearrangement uses TRBV5-1 and TRBJ2-7; 7 bases agree with TRBD1. The length of the CDR3 is 11 residues. V lost 8 bases to trimming and J lost 3 bases; unmatched junction nucleotides: 2. Germline CDR1 SGHRS, CDR2 YFSETQ. This chain's CDR3 is CASTGDYEQYF. The CDR3 coding sequence is TGCGCCAGTACAGGGGACTACGAGCAGTACTTC.

This clone occurred many times. V is TRBV19 and J is TRBJ2-5; D is uncertain. CDR1 and CDR2 from the germline V gene are LNHDA and SQIVND (reference sequence). The CDR3 consists of 14 residues. V lost 1 base and J lost 2, with 8 bases in between. CDR3 sequence reads: CASSIVASQETQYF. The CDR3 DNA reads as TGTGCCAGTAGTATAGTTGCGTCTCAAGAGACCCAGTACTTC. Full variable domain (rest looked up from reference TRBV19 and TRBJ2-5): DGGITQSPKYLFRKEGQNVTLSCEQNLNHDAMYWYRQDPGQGLRLIYYSQIVNDFQKGDIAEGYSVSREKKESFPLTVTSAQKNPTAFYLCASSIVASQETQYFGPGTRLLVL.

This clone was recorded a few times. The chain carries TRBV5-1 and TRBJ2-7; 8 bases line up with TRBD2. The CDR3 length is 12 residues. V shed 3 bases and J 6 bases; nucleotides not matched to a gene: 2. Germline V gene data show CDR1 as SGHRS and CDR2 as YFSETQ. Here the CDR3 DNA reads TGCGCCAGCAGCTGGACTAGCTCCGAGCAGTACTTC. It encodes CASSWTSSEQYF.

This chain connects TRBV5-4 to TRBJ2-5, with 10 bases that match TRBD2. Per germline, CDR1 SGHNT and CDR2 YYREEE (reference sequence). Unmatched junction bases numbered 6, after V lost 3 bases and J lost 4 bases. CDR3 length: 15 residues. Written as DNA, the CDR3 is TGTGCCAGCAGCTCTAGCGGGGGAGGTAGAGAGACCCAGTACTTC. The encoded protein is CASSSSGGGRETQYF. The entire variable domain, with the rest obtained from reference TRBV5-4 and TRBJ2-5, is as follows: ETGVTQSPTHLIKTRGQQVTLRCSSQSGHNTVSWYQQALGQGPQFIFQYYREEENGRGNFPPRFSGLQFPNYSSELNVNALELDDSALYLCASSSSGGGRETQYFGPGTRLLVL.

This chain connects TRBV21-1 to TRBJ2-5; the table's D gene call, TRBD1, was not cross checked with the DNA. TRBV21-1 is noted as a pseudogene. The CDR3 is 13 residues long. The CDR3 bases are TGTGCCTCACGAGGGGGCCAGGTGGAGACCCAGTACTTC. Protein product: CASRGGQVETQYF.

The CDR3 protein is CASTTRGLADTDTQYF. The CDR3 DNA sequence: TGTGCCAGCACCACTCGGGGACTAGCTGACACAGATACGCAGTATTTT. The V and J genes are TRBV4-2 and TRBJ2-3; 9 bases are shared with TRBD2. The CDR3 covers 16 residues. CDR1 and CDR2 (germline): LGHNA, YNFKEQ. The ends lost 7 bases at V and 2 bases at J; junction bases unmatched: 10.

This clone was detected only once. This chain joins TRBV5-8 and TRBJ1-1; D call uncertain. The V gene lost 3 bases and the J gene lost 4 bases, with 10 bases spanning the gap. There are 13 residues in the CDR3. Looked up from germline, CDR1 is SGHTS and CDR2 is YDEGEE. In DNA, the CDR3 is TGTGCCAGCAGCTCGCGTTGGGGCACTGAAGCTTTCTTT. Residues: CASSSRWGTEAFF.

This clone appeared a single time. This chain joins TRBV28 and TRBJ1-2, with D possibly matching TRBD1 (6 bases). This CDR3 region has 13 residues. Deletions cut 8 bases from V and 7 bases from J, with 17 bases between. Germline CDR1 MDHEN, CDR2 SYDVKM. Written as DNA, the CDR3 is TGTGCCAGCCGTGGGGGGGCGGTGCTTGGCTACACCTTC. Its protein product is CASRGGAVLGYTF.

This clone has just a few counts. The V and J genes are TRBV6-1 and TRBJ2-1; TRBD2 is a possible D gene (5 bases). Trimming stripped 2 bases from V and 11 bases from J, with 10 bases between. This CDR3 spans 12 amino acids. Germline values: CDR1 MNHNS, CDR2 SASEGT. The CDR3 DNA sequence: TGTGCCAGCAGTGAACCCCCTAGCCAGCAGTTCTTC. It yields the protein CASSEPPSQQFF.

The chain is built from TRBV14 and TRBJ1-3, with D perhaps matching TRBD1 (5 bases). The CDR3 has 19 residues. Germline CDR1 and CDR2: SGHDN and FVKESK. V was shortened by 0 bases and J by 0 bases, with 18 bases between the two germline ends. This chain's CDR3 is CASSQDWVAGRSSGNTIYF. For the CDR3, the DNA is TGTGCCAGCAGCCAAGATTGGGTGGCGGGACGGAGCTCTGGAAACACCATATATTTT.

This clone was detected a few times. This chain links TRBV30 with TRBJ1-6; 9 bases line up with TRBD1. The CDR3 is 16 amino acids. Germline CDR1 and CDR2: GTSNPN and SVGIG (reference sequence). With V trimmed by 2 bases and J by 3 bases, 5 bases remained unmatched. DNA for the CDR3: TGTGCCTGGAGTCCGGACAGGGGACTCTATAATTCACCCCTCCACTTT. Protein product: CAWSPDRGLYNSPLHF.

Many counts were recorded for this clone. The rearrangement links TRBV7-8 to TRBJ2-1; 7 nucleotides agree with TRBD1. The CDR3 consists of 12 residues. V lost 7 bases to trimming and J lost 4 bases; unmatched junction nucleotides: 1. Germline-derived CDR1 and CDR2 are SGHVS and FQNEAQ. CDR3 coding DNA: TGTGCCAGCACGGGACAGTACAATGAGCAGTTCTTC. Translated: CASTGQYNEQFF. The variable domain in full, with the rest retrieved from reference TRBV7-8 and TRBJ2-1, is GAGVSQSPRYKVAKRGQDVALRCDPISGHVSLFWYQQALGQGPEFLTYFQNEAQLDKSGLPSDRFFAERPEGSVSTLKIQRTQQEDSAVYLCASTGQYNEQFFGPGTRLTVL.

Details on this clone: In the same sample, other DNA sequences code for this CDR3. The chain carries TRBV18 and TRBJ2-1, with D hard to call. CDR1 is KGHSH, CDR2 LQKENI, per germline. CDR3 size: 15 residues. Deletions cut 1 base from V and 0 bases from J, with 7 bases between. The CDR3 loop reads CASSPQGSSYNEQFF. In nucleotides, the CDR3 is TGTGCCAGCTCACCACAGGGCAGCTCCTACAATGAGCAGTTCTTC.

This clone was recorded a few times. The V call is TRBV25-1, the J call TRBJ2-1; no clear D. The V end lost 3 bases, the J end lost 16 bases, and 16 bases lay between the germline ends. In germline, CDR1 is MGHDK, CDR2 SYGVNS. The CDR3 contains 12 residues. The CDR3 DNA is TGTGCCAGCAGTGAGACCACCCGGTCTCTCTTCTTC. Translated: CASSETTRSLFF.

The chain carries TRBV29-1 and TRBJ2-2, with a tentative D call TRBD2 (6 bases). This CDR3 contains 11 residues. The V end lost 4 bases, the J end lost 6 bases, and 6 bases lay between the germline ends. The germline CDR1 and CDR2 sequences are SQVTM and ANQGSEA. The CDR3 sequence is CSVGGAGELFF. In nucleotides, the CDR3 is TGCAGCGTTGGCGGGGCCGGGGAGCTGTTTTTT.

The chain uses TRBV21-1 and TRBJ2-2; TRBD2 is taken as the D call from the table, unchecked against the DNA. TRBV21-1 is flagged as a pseudogene. This CDR3 spans 14 amino acids. The CDR3 DNA is TGTGCCAGCGGCGGTAAGAGGCACACCGGGGAGCTGTTTTTT. Its translation: CASGGKRHTGELFF.

The table lists this clone with a few counts. The chain has TRBV5-1 and TRBJ2-5; D remains ambiguous. Trimming pared 0 bases from V and 4 bases from J, leaving 7 bases between. This CDR3 has 13 amino acids. Germline V gene data show CDR1 as SGHRS and CDR2 as YFSETQ. Here the CDR3 reads CASSLGVGETQYF. In nucleotides, the CDR3 is TGCGCCAGCAGCTTGGGAGTAGGAGAGACCCAGTACTTC.

V gene TRBV7-9 combines with J gene TRBJ2-5; D unclear. Germline loops: CDR1 SEHNR, CDR2 FQNEAQ (reference sequence). V lost 5 bases, J lost 7 bases, and 14 bases lay in between. The CDR3 loop spans 13 amino acids. CDR3 loop: CASSRTGVWTQYF. The CDR3 DNA reads TGTGCCAGCAGCAGGACCGGAGTGTGGACCCAGTACTTC.

This chain connects TRBV19 to TRBJ1-1; D might be TRBD1 (5 bases). This CDR3 comprises 15 residues. From germline, CDR1 is LNHDA and CDR2 SQIVND (reference sequence). The V end was cut by 5 bases, the J end by 0 bases, with 13 bases between. CDR3 in amino acids: CASSPGGSMNTEAFF. Here the CDR3 DNA reads TGTGCCAGTAGTCCTGGGGGGTCCATGAACACTGAAGCTTTCTTT. Together with reference TRBV19 and TRBJ1-1, the CDR3 gives the full variable domain: DGGITQSPKYLFRKEGQNVTLSCEQNLNHDAMYWYRQDPGQGLRLIYYSQIVNDFQKGDIAEGYSVSREKKESFPLTVTSAQKNPTAFYLCASSPGGSMNTEAFFGQGTRLTVV.

The V and J genes are TRBV5-8 and TRBJ2-7; weak D call: TRBD2 (5 bases). Germline CDR1 is SGHTS and CDR2 is YDEGEE. The CDR3 spans 13 residues. The V end was cut by 0 bases, the J end by 4 bases, with 8 bases between. CDR3 nucleotides: TGTGCCAGCAGCTTGGCCGCGGGTTACGAGCAGTACTTC. Translated: CASSLAAGYEQYF.

The rearrangement links TRBV4-1 to TRBJ1-5, with a possible D match to TRBD1 (5 bases). Germline CDR1 and CDR2: MGHRA and YSYEKL. Trimming took off 1 base at V and 9 bases at J, with 16 bases between the two ends. The CDR3 spans 15 residues. CDR3 in amino acids: CASSQAHSQGGPQHF. The CDR3 DNA reads TGCGCCAGCAGCCAAGCTCATTCCCAGGGAGGGCCCCAGCATTTT.

This clone has just one count. J is TRBJ2-5 and V is TRBV7-6; D might be TRBD1 or TRBD2, each matching 5 bases. V was trimmed by 1 base and J by 0 bases, leaving 12 bases between them. Per germline, CDR1 SGHVS and CDR2 FNYEAQ. The CDR3 is 16 residues long. CDR3 sequence: CASSLGLREYQETQYF. The CDR3, as DNA: TGTGCCAGCAGCTTAGGTCTCAGGGAGTACCAAGAGACCCAGTACTTC.

The chain employs TRBV7-6 and TRBJ2-6, with D unresolved. Germline V gene data show CDR1 as SGHVS and CDR2 as FNYEAQ. Between the trimmed V and J ends, which lost 3 bases and 1 base, there was a span of 16 bases. The CDR3 is made up of 18 amino acids. The CDR3 coding sequence is TGTGCCAGCAGCTTCCTCAAGGCGGATCAATCTGGGGCCAACGTCCTGACTTTC. It encodes CASSFLKADQSGANVLTF.

This clone was counted only a few times. J is TRBJ1-1 and V is TRBV19; D is undetermined. CDR3 length: 14 amino acids. The germline V gene encodes CDR1 LNHDA and CDR2 SQIVND (reference sequence). V dropped 5 bases and J dropped 5 bases, with 15 bases sitting between them. CDR3 loop: CASSARTKWTEAFF. DNA for the CDR3: TGTGCCAGTAGTGCCAGGACGAAGTGGACTGAAGCTTTCTTT.

In this sample, this clone turned up many times. The chain recombines TRBV18 with TRBJ1-1, with D unclear. This CDR3 contains 14 residues. V shed 2 bases and J shed 7 bases, with 14 bases lying between them. Per the germline V gene, CDR1 is KGHSH and CDR2 is LQKENI. The chain's CDR3 is CASSPTTEIFEAFF. The CDR3 bases are TGTGCCAGCTCACCAACCACAGAGATATTTGAAGCTTTCTTT.

This clone showed up just a few times. This chain connects TRBV4-1 to TRBJ1-1, with D hard to call. The CDR3 extends over 14 amino acids. Germline V gene sequence: CDR1 MGHRA, CDR2 YSYEKL. Trimming took 4 bases from V and 0 from J, leaving 9 bases between them. The CDR3 is CASSPADMNTEAFF. Written as DNA, the CDR3 is TGCGCCAGCAGCCCCGCTGACATGAACACTGAAGCTTTCTTT.

In its sample, this clone was seen a few times. The V gene is TRBV5-1, the J gene TRBJ2-5; D not certain. CDR1 and CDR2 from the germline V gene are SGHRS and YFSETQ. The CDR3 sequence is 13 residues long. V was cut by 2 bases and J by 1 base, with 6 bases left in between. The CDR3 is CASSFSGQETQYF. CDR3 DNA sequence: TGCGCCAGCAGCTTTTCGGGCCAAGAGACCCAGTACTTC.

On this clone: The final CDR3 position lacks the conserved phenylalanine or tryptophan, pointing to a likely read error. Because the CDR3's place on the DNA is in doubt, the DNA is left out and the CDR3 is given as listed by TCRdb. J is TRBJ2-7 and V is TRBV4-1. The CDR3 is made up of 11 amino acids, end residues included. Germline CDR1 MGHRA, CDR2 YSYEKL. The CDR3 loop reads CASSRFRPLGR.